A single sample gave rise to the 30 T cell receptor beta chains below, sequenced in a study of blood T cell repertoires in COVID-19. The method was immunoSEQ multiplex PCR; TCRdb's version includes in-frame clones alone and lacks a portion of them. The data hold tens of thousands of clones, with about four fifths observed a single time. The sample was peripheral blood. These receptors were collected from a man in his forties or fifties with acute or convalescent COVID-19.

This chain joins TRBV6-6 and TRBJ1-5, with 12 bases that match TRBD1. CDR1 and CDR2 (germline): MNHNY, SVGAGI (reference sequence). The length of the CDR3 is 16 residues. Trimming took 7 bases from V and 3 from J; bases not matched to a gene: 7. The CDR3 nucleotides are TGTGCCAGCACCTCCGGGACAGGGGGCGACAATCAGCCCCAGCATTTT. This gives the protein CASTSGTGGDNQPQHF.

The rearrangement links TRBV28 to TRBJ1-2; a possible D gene is TRBD1 (5 bases). The V gene's germline CDR1 is MDHEN and CDR2 SYDVKM. Trimming removed 6 bases at V and 4 bases at J, with 15 bases between. The CDR3 spans 14 residues. CDR3 protein: CASRLDGGPYGYTF. As DNA, the CDR3 is TGTGCCAGCAGGCTAGACGGGGGTCCCTATGGCTACACCTTC.

The V call is TRBV7-8, the J call TRBJ1-3; 8 nucleotides align to TRBD1. This CDR3 is built from 14 residues. CDR1 SGHVS and CDR2 FQNEAQ come from the germline V gene. V was pared by 6 bases and J by 2 bases, with 3 bases of the junction left unmatched. The CDR3 region has the DNA TGTGCCAGCAGTGCACAGGGGGCTGGAAACACCATATATTTT. Amino acid sequence: CASSAQGAGNTIYF.

This clone was detected a few times. The J gene is TRBJ1-1, the V gene TRBV7-6, with no clear D. Looked up from germline, CDR1 is SGHVS and CDR2 is FNYEAQ. The CDR3 is 15 residues long. V was shortened by 3 bases and J by 4 bases, with 15 bases between the two germline ends. In nucleotides, the CDR3 is TGTGCCAGCAGCTTGGATGCATCGCGGGGCACTGAAGCTTTCTTT. Amino acid sequence: CASSLDASRGTEAFF. The full variable domain, in which reference TRBV7-6 and TRBJ1-1 provide the parts outside the CDR3, is GAGVSQSPRYKVTKRGQDVALRCDPISGHVSLYWYRQALGQGPEFLTYFNYEAQQDKSGLPNDRFSAERPEGSISTLTIQRTEQRDSAMYRCASSLDASRGTEAFFGQGTRLTVV.

The chain uses TRBV28 and TRBJ2-3; perhaps TRBD2 as D (6 bases). V dropped 6 bases and J dropped 1 base, with 8 bases sitting between them. CDR1 is MDHEN, CDR2 SYDVKM, per germline. The length of the CDR3 is 13 residues. CDR3 bases: TGTGCCAGCAGCGGAGGGGGCACAGATACGCAGTATTTT. Its protein product is CASSGGGTDTQYF. Combining the CDR3 with reference TRBV28 and TRBJ2-3 gives the whole variable domain DVKVTQSSRYLVKRTGEKVFLECVQDMDHENMFWYRQDPGLGLRLIYFSYDVKMKEKGDIPEGYSVSREKKERFSLILESASTNQTSMYLCASSGGGTDTQYFGPGTRLTVL.

This chain links TRBV7-9 with TRBJ2-2, with TRBD1 identical over 9 bases. This CDR3 region has 16 residues. Unmatched junction bases numbered 6, after V lost 4 bases and J lost 3 bases. The V gene's germline CDR1 is SEHNR and CDR2 FQNEAQ (reference sequence). The CDR3: CASSSYRGLDTGELFF. CDR3 nucleotides: TGTGCCAGCAGCTCATACAGGGGGCTAGACACCGGGGAGCTGTTTTTT. The full variable domain, its missing parts supplied by reference TRBV7-9 and TRBJ2-2, is DTGVSQNPRHKITKRGQNVTFRCDPISEHNRLYWYRQTLGQGPEFLTYFQNEAQLEKSRLLSDRFSAERPKGSFSTLEIQRTEQGDSAMYLCASSSYRGLDTGELFFGEGSRLTVL.

This clone is termed medium-sized. This sequence joins TRBV5-1 and TRBJ1-5; no firm D call. V was cut by 0 bases and J by 7 bases, with 11 bases left in between. The length of the CDR3 is 14 residues. Per the germline V gene, CDR1 is SGHRS and CDR2 is YFSETQ. CDR3 region: CASSLGEGWQPQHF. CDR3 DNA sequence: TGCGCCAGCAGCTTGGGGGAGGGTTGGCAGCCCCAGCATTTT.

This chain uses TRBV30 with TRBJ1-5; D is undetermined. The CDR3 extends over 15 amino acids. V lost 2 bases, J lost 2 bases, and 13 bases lay in between. Germline V gene lookup returns CDR1 GTSNPN and CDR2 SVGIG (reference sequence). The CDR3 DNA follows: TGTGCCTGGAGTCCTAGGATCTGGGGCAATCAGCCCCAGCATTTT. Residues: CAWSPRIWGNQPQHF.

The CDR3 sequence is CASRVQGRELFF. The CDR3 DNA reads TGTGCCAGCAGGGTACAGGGAAGGGAGCTGTTTTTT. V and J are TRBV28 and TRBJ2-2, with a weak D call TRBD1 (6 bases). Germline assignment: CDR1 MDHEN and CDR2 SYDVKM. This CDR3 spans 12 amino acids. V shed 6 bases and J shed 9 bases, with 11 bases lying between them. Full variable domain (missing parts from reference TRBV28 and TRBJ2-2): DVKVTQSSRYLVKRTGEKVFLECVQDMDHENMFWYRQDPGLGLRLIYFSYDVKMKEKGDIPEGYSVSREKKERFSLILESASTNQTSMYLCASRVQGRELFFGEGSRLTVL.

There are a few counts of this clone. The same CDR3 arises from other DNA sequences in this sample as well. The V gene is TRBV14, the J gene TRBJ1-1, with a weak D call TRBD1 (6 bases). The CDR3 covers 12 residues. V lost 5 bases to trimming and J lost 11 bases, with 15 bases between them. Germline CDR1 reads SGHDN; CDR2 reads FVKESK. This CDR3 reads CASSAQGLTAFF. CDR3 nucleotides: TGTGCCAGCAGCGCCCAGGGGCTGACGGCTTTCTTT.

The rearrangement joins TRBV5-1 to TRBJ2-3; D may be TRBD2 (5 bases). The germline CDR1 and CDR2 sequences are SGHRS and YFSETQ. The CDR3 runs 14 residues. Trimming removed 3 bases from V and 6 bases from J, with 14 bases in between. The CDR3 coding sequence is TGCGCCAGCAGCTGGACTTCTAGTGCGGATACGCAGTATTTT. It specifies CASSWTSSADTQYF.

This clone was seen once. V is TRBV21-1 and J is TRBJ2-1; TRBD2, the D gene given by the table, was not confirmed from the DNA. TRBV21-1 is designated a pseudogene. The CDR3 contains 12 residues. CDR3 nucleotide sequence: TGTGCCAGCAGCAGAGGAAACAATGAGCAGTTCTTC. Translated, it gives CASSRGNNEQFF.

The chain couples TRBV18 to TRBJ1-1; TRBD1 might be the D (5 bases). V shed 6 bases and J shed 3 bases, with 17 bases lying between them. Per germline, CDR1 KGHSH and CDR2 LQKENI. This CDR3 comprises 15 residues. The CDR3 DNA follows: TGTGCCAGCTCGCTGCAGTTGGGAGGGGACACTGAAGCTTTCTTT. This translates into CASSLQLGGDTEAFF.

The rearrangement links TRBV21-1 to TRBJ2-1; the table gives TRBD2 as D, unverified against the DNA. TRBV21-1 is a recognized pseudogene. The CDR3 covers 21 residues. The CDR3 nucleotides are TGTGCCAGCAGCACTACCCAAGCCCTGATGAGGTCTGGTGAGTTTTGTAATGAGCAGTTCTTC. Its protein product is CASSTTQALMRSGEFCNEQFF.

The chain couples TRBV19 to TRBJ1-5, with 7 bases identical to TRBD1. Per germline, CDR1 LNHDA and CDR2 SQIVND (reference sequence). The V and J ends lost 4 bases and 7 bases, in that order; junction bases with no gene match: 4. The length of the CDR3 is 13 residues. This CDR3 reads CASSSDRDQPQHF. CDR3 DNA: TGTGCCAGTAGTAGCGACAGGGACCAGCCCCAGCATTTT. Full variable domain (remainder filled in from reference TRBV19 and TRBJ1-5): DGGITQSPKYLFRKEGQNVTLSCEQNLNHDAMYWYRQDPGQGLRLIYYSQIVNDFQKGDIAEGYSVSREKKESFPLTVTSAQKNPTAFYLCASSSDRDQPQHFGDGTRLSIL.

This chain uses TRBV12-3 or TRBV12-4 with TRBJ1-2; possibly TRBD1 for D (5 bases). The germline V and J ends were trimmed by 5 bases and 10 bases, with 14 bases remaining between them. The CDR3 consists of 12 residues. The DNA for the CDR3 is TGTGCCAGCAGTCTCCGGGGGGGGATCTACACCTTC. Protein product: CASSLRGGIYTF.

The chain recombines TRBV5-8 with TRBJ2-7; 9 bases align to TRBD1. The J segment lost 6 bases and the V segment lost 7 bases, leaving 14 bases of the junction unmatched. The CDR3 is made up of 15 amino acids. In germline, CDR1 is SGHTS, CDR2 YDEGEE. The DNA for the CDR3 is TGTGCCAGCTCCCCGGACGGGACAGGGAAACCCGAGCAGTACTTC. Its protein is CASSPDGTGKPEQYF.

The chain uses TRBV19 and TRBJ1-1; 8 bases are a match to TRBD1. V shed 9 bases, J shed 1 base, and the junction held 4 bases outside the gene matches. Germline values: CDR1 LNHDA, CDR2 SQIVND (reference sequence). This CDR3 is built from 13 residues. CDR3 bases: TGTGCCAGCCGGACAGGGCGGAACACTGAAGCTTTCTTT. Translating it yields CASRTGRNTEAFF.

This rearrangement joins TRBV27 to TRBJ2-5; the D gene is possibly TRBD1 (7 bases). CDR3 length: 14 residues. Per the germline V gene, CDR1 is MNHEY and CDR2 is SMNVEV (reference sequence). The V gene lost 5 bases and the J gene lost 4 bases, with 14 bases spanning the gap. The CDR3 DNA follows: TGTGCCAGCAGTGGGGGGACAGCTATAGAGACCCAGTACTTC. Protein: CASSGGTAIETQYF.

The V and J genes are TRBV2 and TRBJ1-1; D might be TRBD1 (5 bases). The CDR3 has 11 residues. Germline assignment: CDR1 SNHLY and CDR2 FYNNEI. The ends were cut back, 8 bases at V and 7 bases at J, with 11 bases in the middle. The CDR3 spells CASSYGGEAFF. Written as DNA, the CDR3 is TGTGCCAGCTCTTACGGGGGTGAAGCTTTCTTT.

The J gene is TRBJ2-2, the V gene TRBV7-9; 16 bases are a match to TRBD2. The CDR3 sequence is 18 residues long. J lost 2 bases, V lost 7 bases, and 7 bases had no gene match. Germline-derived CDR1 and CDR2 are SEHNR and FQNEAQ (reference sequence). As DNA, the CDR3 is TGTGCCAGCACACCGGGACTAGCGGGAGGGCCCAACACCGGGGAGCTGTTTTTT. Protein sequence: CASTPGLAGGPNTGELFF.

This clone was counted once. The chain has TRBV9 and TRBJ1-2; 9 positions match TRBD1. Germline trimming cut 3 bases from V and 2 bases from J; bases unmatched to any gene: 5. The CDR3 is 15 amino acids. CDR1 is SGDLS and CDR2 is YYNGEE in the germline V gene. The chain's CDR3 is CASSETGGINYGYTF. CDR3 DNA: TGTGCCAGCAGCGAGACAGGGGGGATAAACTATGGCTACACCTTC. Full variable domain (remainder filled in from reference TRBV9 and TRBJ1-2): DSGVTQTPKHLITATGQRVTLRCSPRSGDLSVYWYQQSLDQGLQFLIQYYNGEERAKGNILERFSAQQFPDLHSELNLSSLELGDSALYFCASSETGGINYGYTFGSGTRLTVV.

The J gene is TRBJ1-1, the V gene TRBV13; 7 positions match TRBD1. The V gene's germline CDR1 is PRHDT and CDR2 FYEKMQ (reference sequence). V lost 2 bases to trimming and J lost 4 bases; unmatched junction nucleotides: 4. There are 14 residues in the CDR3. The CDR3 reads CASSLIRGSTEAFF. DNA for the CDR3: TGTGCCAGCAGCTTAATCAGGGGGAGCACTGAAGCTTTCTTT.

The V call is TRBV6-5, the J call TRBJ2-7; 7 nucleotides match TRBD1. Germline trimming cut 2 bases from V and 9 bases from J; bases unmatched to any gene: 7. The germline V gene encodes CDR1 MNHEY and CDR2 SVGAGI. The CDR3 runs to 13 residues. CDR3 coding DNA: TGTGCCAGCAGTTACAACAGGGGCGAGATGCAGTACTTC. It translates to CASSYNRGEMQYF.

The chain couples TRBV5-1 to TRBJ2-4; unclear D gene. The V end lost 5 bases, the J end lost 8 bases, and 14 bases lay between the germline ends. The CDR3 runs to 13 residues. From germline, CDR1 is SGHRS and CDR2 YFSETQ. The CDR3 DNA is TGCGCCAGCAGTTCCGACCCTGGAGACATTCAGTACTTC. Amino acids: CASSSDPGDIQYF.

This chain uses TRBV2 with TRBJ2-2; 11 bases are shared with TRBD2. Unmatched junction bases numbered 3, after V lost 2 bases and J lost 1 base. The CDR3 totals 17 residues. Germline V gene sequence: CDR1 SNHLY, CDR2 FYNNEI. The CDR3 loop is CASSERGTSGNTGELFF. CDR3 bases: TGTGCCAGCAGTGAAAGGGGGACTAGCGGGAACACCGGGGAGCTGTTTTTT. Together with reference TRBV2 and TRBJ2-2, the CDR3 gives the full variable domain: EPEVTQTPSHQVTQMGQEVILRCVPISNHLYFYWYRQILGQKVEFLVSFYNNEISEKSEIFDDQFSVERPDGSNFTLKIRSTKLEDSAMYFCASSERGTSGNTGELFFGEGSRLTVL.

J is TRBJ2-7 and V is TRBV20-1; D is unresolved. CDR3 size: 11 residues. The germline V gene has CDR1 DFQATT and CDR2 SNEGSKA (reference sequence). Trimming took 3 bases from V and 4 from J, leaving 7 bases between them. CDR3 nucleotides: TGCAGTGCTAGCTGGCGGTACGAGCAGTACTTC. Protein product: CSASWRYEQYF.

The chain employs TRBV10-3 and TRBJ1-1; D ambiguous. Trimming stripped 6 bases from V and 1 base from J, with 12 bases between. The CDR3 extends over 14 amino acids. The germline gives CDR1 ENHRY, CDR2 SYGVKD. The CDR3 DNA reads as TGTGCCATCAGGGCAAGTCTTCAGAACACTGAAGCTTTCTTT. This sequence encodes CAIRASLQNTEAFF.

This rearrangement joins TRBV11-2 to TRBJ1-2, with D maybe TRBD1 (5 bases). The CDR3 extends over 13 amino acids. From germline, CDR1 is SGHAT and CDR2 FQNNGV. The V end was cut by 3 bases, the J end by 4 bases, with 9 bases between. The CDR3 DNA is TGTGCCAGCAGCTTGAGGAGGGGCTATGGCTACACCTTC. Protein product: CASSLRRGYGYTF.

The chain joins TRBV15 to TRBJ1-1; the D gene is possibly TRBD1 (6 bases). This CDR3 has 14 residues. Germline-derived CDR1 and CDR2 are LNHNV and YYDKDF (reference sequence). The V gene lost 0 bases and the J gene lost 5 bases, with 10 bases spanning the gap. This CDR3 reads CATSRDRGSTEAFF. CDR3 bases: TGTGCCACCAGCAGAGACAGGGGCAGTACTGAAGCTTTCTTT.